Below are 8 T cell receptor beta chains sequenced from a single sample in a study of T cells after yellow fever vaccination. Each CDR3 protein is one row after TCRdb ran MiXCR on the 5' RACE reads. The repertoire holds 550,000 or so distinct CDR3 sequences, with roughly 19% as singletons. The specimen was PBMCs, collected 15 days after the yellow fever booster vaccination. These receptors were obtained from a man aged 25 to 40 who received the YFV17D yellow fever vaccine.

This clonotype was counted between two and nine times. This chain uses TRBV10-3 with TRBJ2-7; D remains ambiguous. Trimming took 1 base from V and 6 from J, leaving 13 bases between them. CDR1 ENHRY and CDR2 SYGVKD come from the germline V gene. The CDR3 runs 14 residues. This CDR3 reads CAISELDRTGEQYF. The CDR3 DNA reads TGTGCCATCAGTGAGTTAGATCGGACGGGCGAGCAGTACTTC.

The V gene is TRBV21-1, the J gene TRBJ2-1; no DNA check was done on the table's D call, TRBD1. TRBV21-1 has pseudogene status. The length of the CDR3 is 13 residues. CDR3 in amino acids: CASSTWTGKEQFF. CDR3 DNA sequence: TGTGCCAGCAGCACATGGACAGGGAAGGAGCAGTTCTTC.

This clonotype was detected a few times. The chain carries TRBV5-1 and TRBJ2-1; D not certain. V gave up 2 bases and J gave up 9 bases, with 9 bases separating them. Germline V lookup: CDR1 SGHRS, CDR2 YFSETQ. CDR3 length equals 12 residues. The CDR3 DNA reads TGCGCCAGCAGCTTACTCGCTTCTGAGCAGTTCTTC. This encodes CASSLLASEQFF.

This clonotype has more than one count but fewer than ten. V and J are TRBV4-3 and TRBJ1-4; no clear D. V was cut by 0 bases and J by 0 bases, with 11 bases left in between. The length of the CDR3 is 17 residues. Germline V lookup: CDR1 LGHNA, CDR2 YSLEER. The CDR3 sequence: CASSQEVGRATNEKLFF. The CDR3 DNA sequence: TGCGCCAGCAGCCAAGAGGTGGGCCGTGCAACTAATGAAAAACTGTTTTTT.

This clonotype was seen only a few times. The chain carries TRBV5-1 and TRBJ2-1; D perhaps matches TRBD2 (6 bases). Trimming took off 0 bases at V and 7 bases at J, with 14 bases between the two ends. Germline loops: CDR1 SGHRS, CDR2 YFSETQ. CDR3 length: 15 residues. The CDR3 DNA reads TGCGCCAGCAGCTTGGCCGACGTCGGAGGGAATGAGCAGTTCTTC. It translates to CASSLADVGGNEQFF. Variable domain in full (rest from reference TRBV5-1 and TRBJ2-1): KAGVTQTPRYLIKTRGQQVTLSCSPISGHRSVSWYQQTPGQGLQFLFEYFSETQRNKGNFPGRFSGRQFSNSRSEMNVSTLELGDSALYLCASSLADVGGNEQFFGPGTRLTVL.

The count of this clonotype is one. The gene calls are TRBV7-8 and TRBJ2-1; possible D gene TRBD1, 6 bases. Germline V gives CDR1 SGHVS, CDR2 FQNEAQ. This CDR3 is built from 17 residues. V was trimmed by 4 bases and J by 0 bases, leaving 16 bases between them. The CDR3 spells CASSSRAGVSSYNEQFF. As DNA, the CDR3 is TGTGCCAGCAGCTCGCGGGCAGGGGTTAGCTCCTACAATGAGCAGTTCTTC.

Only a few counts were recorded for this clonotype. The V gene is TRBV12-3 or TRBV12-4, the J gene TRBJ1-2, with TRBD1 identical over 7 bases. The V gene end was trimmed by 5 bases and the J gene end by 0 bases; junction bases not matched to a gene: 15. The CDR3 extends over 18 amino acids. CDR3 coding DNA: TGTGCCAGCAGTCCTTTTTCACAGGGGCCCTTCTCTAACTATGGCTACACCTTC. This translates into CASSPFSQGPFSNYGYTF.

CDR3 region: CASSVFSTSGTTGELFF. The CDR3 DNA is TGTGCCAGCAGCGTTTTCTCGACTAGCGGGACCACCGGGGAGCTGTTTTTT. The rearrangement joins TRBV9 to TRBJ2-2, with 11 positions matching TRBD2. V dropped 2 bases and J dropped 4; count of bases not matched to a gene: 7. CDR1 and CDR2 from the germline V gene are SGDLS and YYNGEE. CDR3 length: 17 amino acids.